This T cell receptor beta chain was sequenced during a study of CD8+ T cells in alopecia areata (dated by TCRdb to between 2017 and 2018). For the wider study: Treated patients were enrolled in an open-label pilot trial of oral tofacitinib at 5 to 10 mg twice daily for moderate-to-severe alopecia areata. Tofacitinib was given for 6 to 18 months, followed by 6 months of follow-up off drug to assess delayed response and recurrence. The SALT score, which quantifies the percentage of affected scalp surface area, was used to measure disease severity in treated patients. To study T cell clonal expansion in alopecia areata, the researchers applied high-throughput TCRbeta sequencing to both the C3H/HeJ mouse model and human patients. On the human side, TCRbeta sequencing was run on scalp tissue and on sorted CD4+ and CD8+ peripheral blood T cells from healthy controls and from alopecia areata patients with either patchy or totalis/universalis disease. Biopsies were taken from tofacitinib-treated patients at baseline and at 4 and 24 weeks of treatment, and a later scalp biopsy was taken in several of the tofacitinib-treated patients. Scalp clonality was compared among normal scalp (n=4), patchy alopecia areata scalp (n=8), and alopecia totalis/universalis scalp (n=8). The RNA source kit depended on sample type: the PAXgene miRNA kit for fixed scalp, the miRNeasy kit for PBMCs, and the RNeasy kit for mouse skin. TCRbeta CDR3 regions were amplified by immunoSEQ multiplex PCR with 35 Vbeta forward and 13 Jbeta reverse primers. What the research found in general, with its limitations: Resident alphabeta T cells in normal human skin are also sequenced, complicating scalp TCR repertoire analysis, unlike mouse skin dominated by gammadelta T cells. Many expanded lesional clones persisted in scalp and blood during tofacitinib treatment, which may partly explain relapse after stopping treatment. Compared with mice, TCR sequences shared between patients were less clear, possibly partly because of HLA diversity across the patient population. Higher clonality and more expanded CD8+ clones were observed in lesional scalp than in normal scalp, particularly in alopecia totalis/universalis, a finding suggestive of antigenic drive. The treated cohort was small, with a single nonresponder, so links between baseline CD8+ expansion and response need larger studies. Scalp clonality and the number of expanded CD8+ clones among the top 100 scalp clones were significantly decreased by tofacitinib.

V was cut back by 8 bases and J by 1 base, leaving a gap of 19 bases between them. The CDR3 sequence holds 16 residues, the cysteine and phenylalanine included. CDR3 DNA is the only sequence kept; it has 48 bases, read in frame from the first base. The germline V gene (reference sequence) supplies CDR1 MNHNY and CDR2 SVGAGI. Concerning this clone: This clone's antigen is unknown. No qualities accompany the bases; no much larger clone lies one base away.

The sample's treatment or condition label, in plain terms: oral pan-JAK inhibitor, 5-10 mg twice daily. From alopecia areata patients, peripheral blood was collected along with lesional scalp punch biopsies. PBMCs were isolated by density centrifugation and stained for CD3, CD4 and CD8, after which CD4+ and CD8+ T cells were sorted on a FACSAria. Preparation of the library involved the immunoSEQ multiplex PCR assay. RNA was extracted from all samples and reverse transcribed into cDNA as template for TCR sequencing. SuperScript III was used to make first-strand cDNA, primed with a 2:1 mix of oligo-dT and random hexamers. A synthetic immune receptor repertoire was used to measure amplification bias, and any remaining bias was corrected computationally. Under the source paper's analysis protocol: After raw reads were preprocessed to remove errors, the CDR3 was defined following IMGT conventions as running from the conserved cysteine to phenylalanine. Clonality was computed as 1 minus the Shannon entropy, with the entropy normalized by log2 of the number of productive unique TCRs. Scalp TCRbeta sequences were cross-referenced with sorted blood CD4 and CD8 repertoires so that the CD4 or CD8 identity of scalp clones could be inferred. TCRdb mirrors the immuneACCESS table, restricted to in-frame sequences. Some clones are absent from its copies; in checked studies, under half trace to an unresolved V gene, and the reason for the others is unknown. D and trimming were read from the DNA, whereas the V and J calls and clone size are those reported in that table. The sample table shows tens of thousands of clones, and about 71% are seen once. 17% of the sample belongs to the ten largest clones.

This TCR came from a human donor with alopecia areata. The source was CD8+ T cells sorted from blood, collected between weeks 43 and 45, from a patient treated with tofacitinib. The rearrangement joined TRBV6-6 to TRBJ2-3, with the D call perhaps TRBD1 or TRBD2, each one matching 5 bases. The CDR3 protein sequence reads: CASAWDQVDRTDTQYF. The DNA sequence is as follows: TGTGCCAGCGCCTGGGACCAGGTAGACCGCACAGATACGCAGTATTTT.